A single sample gave rise to the 26 T cell receptor beta chains below, sequenced in a study of human T cells and chemical hapten exposure. TCRdb reprocessed the RACE reads with MiXCR, giving one entry per CDR3 protein. The repertoire consists of 350,000 to 450,000 distinct CDR3 sequences, with 5% to 6.5% occurring once and the leading ten covering 2% to 3%. The time point is: pre-sensitization, week 0. Treatment in this sample: therapeutic diphenylcyclopropenone sensitization with weekly scalp DPC. The sample here was whole blood, taken in connection with sensitization to the hapten diphenylcyclopropenone (DPC). Receptor source: a woman in her forties or fifties with alopecia areata. Some clones in this sample may be carry-over from other donors' samples.

The J gene is TRBJ2-2, the V gene TRBV6-5; 7 bases align to TRBD2. CDR1 and CDR2 (germline): MNHEY, SVGAGI. The CDR3 loop spans 15 amino acids. J was trimmed by 3 bases and V by 6 bases; bases with no gene match: 7. CDR3 loop: CASRSGTTYTGELFF. In DNA, the CDR3 is TGTGCCAGCAGGTCCGGGACTACCTACACCGGGGAGCTGTTTTTT.

This clonotype appeared many times. This chain uses TRBV28 with TRBJ1-2; the D gene is possibly TRBD1 (6 bases). The germline V and J ends were trimmed by 10 bases and 8 bases, with 17 bases remaining between them. Germline CDR1 and CDR2: MDHEN and SYDVKM. The CDR3 runs 12 residues. The CDR3 bases are TGTGCCATCTTACTGCGAGGGGGAGGCTACACCTTC. Its protein product is CAILLRGGGYTF.

This clonotype has just a few counts. The chain joins TRBV7-8 to TRBJ2-3; 9 positions agree with TRBD2. With V trimmed by 1 base and J by 6 bases, 5 bases remained unmatched. Per germline, CDR1 SGHVS and CDR2 FQNEAQ. The CDR3 loop spans 15 amino acids. The CDR3 is CASSLGASGVDTQYF. The CDR3 DNA reads TGTGCCAGCAGCTTAGGAGCTAGCGGGGTTGATACGCAGTATTTT.

This clonotype has at least ten counts. The chain has TRBV3-1 and TRBJ2-7; D possibly matches TRBD1 or TRBD2 (5 bases each). This CDR3 comprises 13 residues. CDR1 is LGHDT, CDR2 YNNKEL, per germline (reference sequence). Trimming left V 2 bases short and J 6 bases short, with 11 bases between. DNA of the CDR3: TGTGCCAGCAGCCAATCGCGAGGGACCGAGCAGTACTTC. Translating gives CASSQSRGTEQYF.

This clonotype has at least ten counts. The chain has TRBV9 and TRBJ2-5; D may be TRBD2 (7 bases). V was clipped by 2 bases and J by 4 bases, with 12 bases between them. This CDR3 is built from 14 residues. The germline CDR1 and CDR2 sequences are SGDLS and YYNGEE. CDR3 in amino acids: CASSVTGGPETQYF. Written as DNA, the CDR3 is TGTGCCAGCAGCGTCACCGGGGGGCCAGAGACCCAGTACTTC.

Only a few counts were recorded for this clonotype. This chain uses TRBV20-1 with TRBJ2-7, with TRBD2 matching over 9 bases. Germline V CDR1 and CDR2: DFQATT, SNEGSKA (reference sequence). V gave up 3 bases and J gave up 2 bases; unmatched junction bases: 5. The CDR3 covers 14 residues. CDR3 loop: CSASLAGFPYEQYF. The CDR3 coding sequence is TGCAGTGCTAGTCTAGCGGGGTTCCCCTACGAGCAGTACTTC.

This clonotype was seen at least ten times. The chain couples TRBV14 to TRBJ1-1, with a tentative D call TRBD1 (6 bases). In germline, CDR1 is SGHDN, CDR2 FVKESK. V shed 3 bases and J shed 1 base, with 12 bases lying between them. The CDR3 spans 15 residues. As DNA, the CDR3 is TGTGCCAGCAGCCACCCGGGACAAGCGAACACTGAAGCTTTCTTT. It encodes CASSHPGQANTEAFF.

This clonotype was observed many times. V and J are TRBV6-5 and TRBJ1-2; D is unresolved. Germline-derived CDR1 and CDR2 are MNHEY and SVGAGI. V was trimmed by 0 bases and J by 8 bases, leaving 10 bases between them. The CDR3 sequence is 13 residues long. The CDR3: CASSYSAPQGYTF. The CDR3 bases are TGTGCCAGCAGTTACTCGGCCCCTCAGGGCTACACCTTC.

This clonotype was detected many times. V is TRBV12-3 or TRBV12-4 and J is TRBJ1-5; D might be TRBD1 (6 bases). Trimming took off 8 bases at V and 7 bases at J, with 15 bases between the two ends. This CDR3 is 13 amino acids long. This CDR3 is CASGAGARQPQHF. The CDR3 bases are TGTGCCAGCGGGGCGGGGGCTCGGCAGCCCCAGCATTTT.

This clonotype occurred a few times. This chain links TRBV7-9 with TRBJ2-7; 7 bases line up with TRBD1. The trim removed 5 bases at V and 3 bases at J, leaving 7 bases unmatched. Germline V lookup: CDR1 SEHNR, CDR2 FQNEAQ (reference sequence). CDR3 length: 14 amino acids. The CDR3 protein is CASSSPDRVYEQYF. The CDR3 DNA reads TGTGCCAGCAGCAGCCCAGACAGGGTCTACGAGCAGTACTTC.

This clonotype was recorded a few times. The V gene is TRBV30, the J gene TRBJ2-1; 7 nucleotides agree with TRBD2. CDR1 is GTSNPN, CDR2 SVGIG, per germline (reference sequence). V trimming: 2 bases; J trimming: 5 bases; junction bases outside the gene matches: 9. CDR3 length equals 15 residues. DNA for the CDR3: TGTGCCTGGAGTAGAACAGCGGGATCCCACAATGAGCAGTTCTTC. Translated: CAWSRTAGSHNEQFF.

This chain uses TRBV5-1 with TRBJ2-2; 11 positions agree with TRBD1. There are 17 residues in the CDR3. Unmatched junction bases numbered 7, after V lost 3 bases and J lost 3 bases. The germline V gene encodes CDR1 SGHRS and CDR2 YFSETQ. The CDR3, as DNA: TGCGCCAGCAGCTCGGACAGGGGGCGATTGGACACCGGGGAGCTGTTTTTT. Translating it yields CASSSDRGRLDTGELFF. The entire variable domain, with the rest obtained from reference TRBV5-1 and TRBJ2-2, is as follows: KAGVTQTPRYLIKTRGQQVTLSCSPISGHRSVSWYQQTPGQGLQFLFEYFSETQRNKGNFPGRFSGRQFSNSRSEMNVSTLELGDSALYLCASSSDRGRLDTGELFFGEGSRLTVL.

This clonotype was found many times. This chain uses TRBV25-1 with TRBJ2-2, with 7 bases matching TRBD1. Germline trimming cut 10 bases from V and 8 bases from J; bases unmatched to any gene: 16. The CDR3 contains 15 residues. Germline V gene data show CDR1 as MGHDK and CDR2 as SYGVNS. CDR3 amino acids: CAISPRDSPLGELFF. Here the CDR3 DNA reads TGTGCCATCTCCCCCCGGGACAGCCCTTTGGGGGAGCTGTTTTTT.

This chain uses TRBV5-1 with TRBJ1-6, with D possibly being TRBD1 (6 bases). V lost 2 bases to trimming and J lost 5 bases, with 14 bases between them. CDR3 size: 16 residues. From germline, CDR1 is SGHRS and CDR2 YFSETQ. As DNA, the CDR3 is TGCGCCAGCAGCTTCGGACAGCAACCTAATAATTCACCCCTCCACTTT. Its protein is CASSFGQQPNNSPLHF.

Ten or more counts support this clonotype. The rearrangement uses TRBV29-1 and TRBJ2-2, with D unresolved. This CDR3 has 12 amino acids. V lost 6 bases to trimming and J lost 4 bases, with 9 bases between them. CDR1 SQVTM and CDR2 ANQGSEA come from the germline V gene. The CDR3 DNA is TGCAGCGTCCGCGAGGTCACCGGGGAGCTGTTTTTT. Encoded protein: CSVREVTGELFF.

This clonotype was picked up a small number of times. The rearrangement joins TRBV6-2 or TRBV6-3 to TRBJ2-3, with TRBD2 matching over 8 bases. V gave up 2 bases and J gave up 2 bases; unmatched junction bases: 6. The CDR3 loop spans 16 amino acids. CDR1 and CDR2 from the germline V gene are MNHEY and SVGEGT. The CDR3 spells CASSYGAGGFTDTQYF. In DNA, the CDR3 is TGTGCCAGCAGTTACGGTGCGGGAGGTTTCACAGATACGCAGTATTTT.

This clonotype has at least ten counts. The CDR3 nucleotides are TGTGCCACCAGCAGGACCGGGACAGGGCAGGGTGAGCAGTTCTTC. The encoded protein is CATSRTGTGQGEQFF. The chain couples TRBV15 to TRBJ2-1, with 9 bases aligning to TRBD1. Germline V gives CDR1 LNHNV, CDR2 YYDKDF (reference sequence). V trimming: 3 bases; J trimming: 9 bases; junction bases outside the gene matches: 9. The CDR3 has 15 amino acids.

The chain joins TRBV27 to TRBJ1-6; D possibly corresponds to TRBD1 (6 bases). The germline CDR1 and CDR2 sequences are MNHEY and SMNVEV (reference sequence). The V end was cut by 6 bases, the J end by 9 bases, with 15 bases between. The length of the CDR3 is 14 residues. The CDR3 reads CASSATGYGSPLHF. As DNA, the CDR3 is TGTGCCAGCAGCGCTACAGGGTACGGTTCACCCCTCCACTTT.

V is TRBV20-1 and J is TRBJ1-2; the match to TRBD1 covers 7 bases. The CDR3 totals 13 residues. Germline CDR1 reads DFQATT; CDR2 reads SNEGSKA (reference sequence). The V segment lost 6 bases and the J segment 4 bases; nucleotides outside the gene matches: 8. CDR3 sequence (DNA): TGCAGTGCCTCATTAGGGGGCGGCTATGGCTACACCTTC. This codes for CSASLGGGYGYTF.

This clonotype was detected only a few times. The rearrangement joins TRBV18 to TRBJ1-5; no clear D. Germline V gene data show CDR1 as KGHSH and CDR2 as LQKENI. V lost 4 bases, J lost 5 bases, and 9 bases lay in between. The CDR3 runs 13 residues. CDR3: CASSRAGDQPQHF. DNA of the CDR3: TGTGCCAGCTCACGTGCTGGCGATCAGCCCCAGCATTTT.

This clonotype was found a few times. The rearrangement links TRBV27 to TRBJ2-1; perhaps TRBD2 as D (7 bases). In germline, CDR1 is MNHEY, CDR2 SMNVEV (reference sequence). CDR3 size: 14 residues. Trimming pared 2 bases from V and 9 bases from J, leaving 14 bases between. The CDR3 loop is CASSLIGGGGEQFF. CDR3 nucleotide sequence: TGTGCCAGCAGTTTAATAGGGGGGGGCGGTGAGCAGTTCTTC.

A single count supports this clonotype. One end of the junction varies from germline; a read error may be responsible. The chain uses TRBV7-8 and TRBJ1-1, with D unclear. Germline CDR1 is SGHVS and CDR2 is FQNEAQ. CDR3 length equals 12 residues. Written as DNA, the CDR3 is TGTGCCAGCAGCTTAGGTAGCACTGAAGTTTTCTTT. Amino acid sequence: CASSLGSTEVFF.

This clonotype was counted many times. The J gene is TRBJ2-2, the V gene TRBV9; D is unresolved. The length of the CDR3 is 15 residues. V lost 0 bases, J lost 4 bases, and 10 bases lay in between. Germline V gives CDR1 SGDLS, CDR2 YYNGEE. CDR3 amino acids: CASSVEGRATGELFF. Here the CDR3 DNA reads TGTGCCAGCAGCGTAGAGGGAAGGGCCACCGGGGAGCTGTTTTTT.

The chain recombines TRBV18 with TRBJ2-1; 9 bases fit TRBD1. The CDR3 covers 15 residues. V lost 6 bases, J lost 6 bases, and 9 bases stayed unmatched. The germline gives CDR1 KGHSH, CDR2 LQKENI. The CDR3 sequence: CASSRGTGMVNEQFF. DNA for the CDR3: TGTGCCAGCTCGCGAGGGACAGGGATGGTCAATGAGCAGTTCTTC.

The chain combines TRBV9 with TRBJ2-3; D is perhaps TRBD1 (5 bases). CDR1 is SGDLS and CDR2 is YYNGEE in the germline V gene. Trimming removed 0 bases from V and 4 bases from J, with 9 bases in between. The CDR3 length is 14 residues. CDR3 protein: CASSVAGIADTQYF. In DNA form, the CDR3 reads TGTGCCAGCAGCGTAGCAGGGATCGCAGATACGCAGTATTTT.

This clonotype appeared many times. The CDR3: CASSGTSGGETQYF. In DNA form, the CDR3 reads TGTGCCAGCAGTGGGACTAGCGGGGGGGAGACCCAGTACTTC. V gene TRBV6-5 combines with J gene TRBJ2-5; 15 bases map to TRBD2. J lost 5 bases, V lost 5 bases, and 0 bases had no gene match. The germline gives CDR1 MNHEY, CDR2 SVGAGI. The CDR3 sequence is 14 residues long.